This is a list of T cell receptor beta chains from one sample in a study of T cell repertoires in cytomegalovirus infection. MiXCR, run by TCRdb on the reads, gives a single entry per CDR3 protein. This sample has around 350,000 distinct CDR3 sequences, with 15% to 20% found just once. Sequencing was done on a sample of PBMCs. These receptors all come from a human donor in good health (CMV status not recorded). Some clones in this sample may be carry-over from other donors' samples. The CDR3 runs from the conserved cysteine through the conserved F or W. The D gene is left open where the match is weak. Size is stated for part of the rows, as once, few or many counts, or as a class when the clone is expanded.

TRBV7-2	NA	many	TRBJ1-3	TGTGCCAGCAGCTTATACGACATAAAGTCGGGAAACACCATATATTTT	CASSLYDIKSGNTIYF
TRBV4-3	TRBD1	few	TRBJ2-4	TGCGCCAGCAGCCAATGGACAGGGGTCGGGATTCAGTACTTC	CASSQWTGVGIQYF
TRBV7-2	NA	NA	TRBJ2-4	TGTGCCAGCAGCTTTGTGGGGGAACGAAACATTCAGTACTTC	CASSFVGERNIQYF
TRBV23-1	NA	many	TRBJ2-7	TGCGCCAGCAGTCGAGGCTACGGACGGAGGGGTCACGAGCAGTACTTC	CASSRGYGRRGHEQYF
TRBV12-3/TRBV12-4	NA	many	TRBJ2-1	TGTGCCAGCAAAAGGGCTTCCAGCCGTGAGCAGTTCTTC	CASKRASSREQFF
TRBV5-4	NA	NA	TRBJ2-3	TGTGCCAGCAGCTCGGGATCCGCTGCCGATACGCAGTATTTT	CASSSGSAADTQYF
TRBV7-9	NA	few	TRBJ2-3	TGTGCCAGCAGCCCGGGGGCTCCCCTCCAGTATTTT	CASSPGAPLQYF
TRBV20-1	TRBD2	NA	TRBJ2-1	TGCAGTGCTGGGGGACTAGAACCCAATGAGCAGTTCTTC	CSAGGLEPNEQFF
TRBV7-2	NA	many	TRBJ2-7	TGTGCCAGCAGTCGGGCAGGGCCAGGCTACGAGCAGTACTTC	CASSRAGPGYEQYF
TRBV29-1	TRBD1	NA	TRBJ2-2	TGCAGCGCCTTGGGACAGGGGAACACCGGGGAGCTGTTTTTT	CSALGQGNTGELFF
TRBV10-3	TRBD1	few	TRBJ1-2	TGTGCCATCAGTGAGGACAGGGCAGGCTATGGCTACACCTTC	CAISEDRAGYGYTF
TRBV20-1	NA	few	TRBJ1-5	TGCAGTGCTAGATACGGGTTTATAGGCAATCAGCCCCAGCATTTT	CSARYGFIGNQPQHF
TRBV12-3/TRBV12-4	NA	NA	TRBJ1-4	TGTGCCAGCACGAGGCAGGGGACCGTCGAAAAACTGTTTTTT	CASTRQGTVEKLFF
TRBV15	TRBD1	few	TRBJ1-5	TGTGCCACCAGCCAAGACAGGGGAAATCAGCCCCAGCATTTT	CATSQDRGNQPQHF
TRBV7-6	NA	many	TRBJ2-1	TGTGCCAGCAGTATCCTCGACCGGGACCCCGGTGGGCGTGAGCAGTTCTTC	CASSILDRDPGGREQFF
TRBV5-4	NA	NA	TRBJ1-4	TGTGCCAGCACCCCGGGCCGGGGGGTGGGTGAAAAACTGTTTTTT	CASTPGRGVGEKLFF
TRBV10-3	TRBD2	many	TRBJ2-7	TGTGCCATCAGTGAGCCCGAGACTAGCGGCGCGCAGTACTTC	CAISEPETSGAQYF
TRBV11-1	TRBD1	many	TRBJ1-2	TGTGCCAGCAGCTCGGGACAGGTCGCCCTTAACTATGGCTACACCTTC	CASSSGQVALNYGYTF
TRBV10-3	NA	few	TRBJ1-1	TGTGCCATCAGTGTGCAGGAGGCGGGTGAAGCTTTCTTT	CAISVQEAGEAFF
TRBV5-6	NA	NA	TRBJ2-7	TGTGCCAGCAGCTTGCGGGACGGCCGGTACGAGCAGTACTTC	CASSLRDGRYEQYF
TRBV7-2	NA	many	TRBJ1-1	TGTGCCAGCAGCTTAGTCCAGGGCACTGAAGCTTTCTTT	CASSLVQGTEAFF
TRBV9	NA	NA	TRBJ2-5	TGTGCCAGCAGCACCCAGGAGGGCAGTCAGACCCAGTACTTC	CASSTQEGSQTQYF
TRBV12-3/TRBV12-4	NA	NA	TRBJ1-2	TGTGCCAGCAGCCAGGAGGCGGGGGGCTACACCTTC	CASSQEAGGYTF
TRBV20-1	NA	NA	TRBJ2-7	TGCAGTACTAACGGGCGGCTGATCACCTACTACGAGCAGTACTTC	CSTNGRLITYYEQYF
TRBV7-2	TRBD2	NA	TRBJ2-7	TGTGCCAGCGCCCCCAGGATAGCGGGGCCCTACGAGCAGTACTTC	CASAPRIAGPYEQYF
TRBV19	TRBD2	many	TRBJ2-1	TGTGCCAGTAGTTGGGGCGGGAGCTCCTACAATGAGCAGTTCTTC	CASSWGGSSYNEQFF
TRBV2	NA	NA	TRBJ1-5	TGTGCCAGCACTCAAGCGGGTCAGCCCCAGCATTTT	CASTQAGQPQHF
TRBV28	NA	NA	TRBJ1-1	TGTGCCAGCAGTTCCCCAGGGAACACTGAAGCTTTCTTT	CASSSPGNTEAFF
TRBV5-1	NA	NA	TRBJ2-5	TGCGCCAGCAGCTTCGCAGAGGCCCAAGAGACCCAGTACTTC	CASSFAEAQETQYF
TRBV29-1	NA	NA	TRBJ2-7	TGCAGCGGACAGTCGGGGAACGAGCAGTACTTC	CSGQSGNEQYF
TRBV12-3/TRBV12-4	NA	many	TRBJ2-7	TGTGCCAGCAGCCCCCGGGGGACTGAGAACCGCTACGAGCAGTACTTC	CASSPRGTENRYEQYF
TRBV7-6	NA	many	TRBJ2-3	TGTGCCAGCAGCGTCTCTACTAGCACAGATACGCAGTATTTT	CASSVSTSTDTQYF
TRBV7-6	TRBD2	NA	TRBJ2-3	TGTGCCAGCAGCCCCTATAGGTTGGGGGCTAGCGGGAGTATTCGGCCAGATACGCAGTATTTT	CASSPYRLGASGSIRPDTQYF
TRBV20-1	NA	NA	TRBJ2-3	TGCAGTGCTCCGTGGCGGGCATCTAGCACAGATACGCAGTATTTT	CSAPWRASSTDTQYF
TRBV5-4	NA	NA	TRBJ1-1	TGTGCCAGCAGCTTGTTCGGGATTGGCCTCCCTGAAGCTTTCTTT	CASSLFGIGLPEAFF
TRBV2	TRBD2	few	TRBJ2-4	TGTGCCAGCAGTGAATCGCGGGAGGGCCTCCATTTTCAGTACTTC	CASSESREGLHFQYF
TRBV19	NA	NA	TRBJ1-5	TGTGCCAGTAGTCCCAACCGGGGGGGCCGAGGCAATCAGCCCCAGCATTTT	CASSPNRGGRGNQPQHF
TRBV20-1	TRBD2	NA	TRBJ2-3	TGCAGTGCTAGTGTGGACGGGAGGTCGCAAACGCAGTATTTT	CSASVDGRSQTQYF
TRBV2	TRBD1	once	TRBJ2-6	TGTGCCAGCAGCGGCGACAGGGCTGGGGCCAACGTCCTGACTTTC	CASSGDRAGANVLTF
TRBV20-1	TRBD2	NA	TRBJ2-7	TGCAGTGCTAGTCTCCGGCTAGCGGGAGACGAGCAGTACTTC	CSASLRLAGDEQYF
TRBV6-4	NA	many	TRBJ2-3	TGTGCCAGCAGTGAAGAGGGCTCAGATACGCAGTATTTT	CASSEEGSDTQYF
TRBV5-1	NA	few	TRBJ1-5	TGCGCCAGCAGCGTGGGAGGTTCAAGGGGCCAGCCCCAGCATTTT	CASSVGGSRGQPQHF
TRBV4-1	TRBD1	NA	TRBJ2-7	TGCGCCAGCAGCCAAGAGGGGGCAGGGGGAACCTACGAGCAGTACTTC	CASSQEGAGGTYEQYF
TRBV7-9	TRBD1	few	TRBJ2-3	TGTGCCAGCACCCCCGGGACAGGCACCTTTAGCACAGATACGCAGTATTTT	CASTPGTGTFSTDTQYF
TRBV7-6	NA	NA	TRBJ2-3	TGTGCCAGCAGCCCCCAGACAGGCACAGATACGCAGTATTTT	CASSPQTGTDTQYF
TRBV7-6	TRBD2	many	TRBJ2-3	TGTGCCAGCAGCATCAGCGGGAGTCTAAATACGCAGTATTTT	CASSISGSLNTQYF
TRBV9	NA	NA	TRBJ2-3	TGTGCCAGCACCGCTCGGGGGCTGGCCACAGATACGCAGTATTTT	CASTARGLATDTQYF
TRBV7-9	NA	few	TRBJ2-5	TGTGCCAGCAGCTTAGGGACCGTAGAAGAGACCCAGTACTTC	CASSLGTVEETQYF
TRBV12-3/TRBV12-4	NA	few	TRBJ2-1	TGTGCCAGCACCAGCTCCCGGGAGACGTTTTATGAGCAGTTCTTC	CASTSSRETFYEQFF
TRBV11-2	TRBD1	many	TRBJ1-2	TGTGCCAGCAGCTTAGATCGACGACAGGGGGCGGTTGAGGGCTACACCTTC	CASSLDRRQGAVEGYTF
TRBV20-1	TRBD1	few	TRBJ2-1	TGCAGTGCTAGAAGACAGGGGCTAGAGCAGTTCTTC	CSARRQGLEQFF
TRBV11-3	TRBD2	few	TRBJ2-7	TGTGCCAGCAGCCCGGGACTAGCGGGGGAGCAGTACTTC	CASSPGLAGEQYF
TRBV7-9	TRBD1	many	TRBJ2-7	TGTGCCAGCAGCCCATGGGACAGGCAGGTCGAGCAGTACTTC	CASSPWDRQVEQYF
TRBV12-3/TRBV12-4	NA	NA	TRBJ1-6	TGTGCCACCGGGGGGGCATCCTATAATTCACCCCTCCACTTT	CATGGASYNSPLHF
TRBV12-3/TRBV12-4	NA	few	TRBJ2-3	TGTGCCAGCAGTTTCGATCTCTCTAGCACAGATACGCAGTATTTT	CASSFDLSSTDTQYF